The next 17 T cell receptor beta chains were all read from a single sample in a study of identifying expanded T cells in peripheral blood. The assay was immunoSEQ multiplex PCR, and TCRdb's table has in-frame clones only and misses some. The sample holds under 95,000 clones, approximately 90% seen once. Sequencing was done on a sample of blood. These receptors originate from a person aged 18 to 75 in good health.

The V gene is TRBV11-3, the J gene TRBJ2-2; D is tentatively TRBD1 or TRBD2 (5 bases each). The V and J ends lost 1 base and 5 bases respectively, with 17 bases between them. The length of the CDR3 is 17 residues. CDR1 is SGHNT, CDR2 YENEEA, per germline. The CDR3 bases are TGTGCCAGCAGCTTAGTATTGGGGCCAGGGAGTACCGGGGAGCTGTTTTTT. Protein sequence: CASSLVLGPGSTGELFF. Using reference TRBV11-3 and TRBJ2-2 for the parts outside the CDR3, the full variable domain is EAGVVQSPRYKIIEKKQPVAFWCNPISGHNTLYWYLQNLGQGPELLIRYENEEAVDDSQLPKDRFSAERLKGVDSTLKIQPAELGDSAVYLCASSLVLGPGSTGELFFGEGSRLTVL.

The rearrangement joins TRBV2 to TRBJ1-1, with a possible D match to TRBD1 (6 bases). This CDR3 is 12 amino acids long. CDR1 is SNHLY, CDR2 FYNNEI, per germline. V was cut by 5 bases and J by 7 bases, with 11 bases left in between. The CDR3, as DNA: TGTGCCAGCAGTACAGGGTATGGTGAAGCTTTCTTT. Translated, it gives CASSTGYGEAFF.

The rearrangement links TRBV7-2 to TRBJ2-7; D may be TRBD2 (6 bases). Trimming shortened V by 1 base and J by 0 bases, and 10 bases separated the two germline ends. The CDR3 totals 15 residues. Germline assignment: CDR1 SGHTA and CDR2 FQGNSA. The CDR3 DNA reads TGTGCCAGCAGCTTAGGGGGAGGCAGCTCCTACGAGCAGTACTTC. The encoded protein is CASSLGGGSSYEQYF.

This clone was observed a handful of times. This rearrangement joins TRBV9 to TRBJ1-2, with no clear D. The CDR3 loop spans 13 amino acids. Germline V gives CDR1 SGDLS, CDR2 YYNGEE. Trimming took off 3 bases at V and 4 bases at J, with 10 bases between the two ends. The CDR3, as DNA: TGTGCCAGCAGCGGACTCAAGGGCTATGGCTACACCTTC. This codes for CASSGLKGYGYTF.

CDR3 sequence (DNA): TGCGCCAGCAGGGTCGGGACGGCCTCCTACGAGCAGTACTTC. Translation gives CASRVGTASYEQYF. The chain recombines TRBV5-1 with TRBJ2-7; the D gene could be TRBD1 or TRBD2 (5 bases each). Trimming shortened V by 5 bases and J by 0 bases, and 12 bases separated the two germline ends. The CDR3 runs to 14 residues. Germline lookup yields CDR1 SGHRS and CDR2 YFSETQ. Combining the CDR3 with reference TRBV5-1 and TRBJ2-7 gives the whole variable domain KAGVTQTPRYLIKTRGQQVTLSCSPISGHRSVSWYQQTPGQGLQFLFEYFSETQRNKGNFPGRFSGRQFSNSRSEMNVSTLELGDSALYLCASRVGTASYEQYFGPGTRLTVT.

CDR3 DNA sequence: TGCGCCAGCAGCACTGGACAGGCTAATTTCCAAGAGACCCAGTACTTC. Translated, it gives CASSTGQANFQETQYF. V and J are TRBV5-1 and TRBJ2-5, with 7 bases fitting TRBD1. Germline trimming cut 4 bases from V and 1 base from J; bases unmatched to any gene: 10. CDR3 length: 16 amino acids. Germline V gene lookup returns CDR1 SGHRS and CDR2 YFSETQ.

The chain has TRBV13 and TRBJ2-3; 8 bases agree with TRBD1. Germline V gene lookup returns CDR1 PRHDT and CDR2 FYEKMQ (reference sequence). Trimming took 5 bases from V and 1 from J; bases not matched to a gene: 11. CDR3 length equals 17 residues. The CDR3 spells CASSQTRTGLGTDTQYF. Here the CDR3 DNA reads TGTGCCAGCAGCCAAACCAGGACAGGGCTGGGCACAGATACGCAGTATTTT.

V is TRBV27 and J is TRBJ1-1, with D unclear. Trimming left V 2 bases short and J 6 bases short, with 19 bases between. CDR3 length: 16 amino acids. The germline V gene has CDR1 MNHEY and CDR2 SMNVEV (reference sequence). CDR3 nucleotides: TGTGCCAGCAGTTTAAATCGGGTAATGGTTTCGGCTGAAGCTTTCTTT. Translating gives CASSLNRVMVSAEAFF.

The V and J genes are TRBV2 and TRBJ2-5; the D gene is possibly TRBD2 (5 bases). Trimming took 6 bases from V and 2 from J, leaving 7 bases between them. This CDR3 spans 12 amino acids. Germline values: CDR1 SNHLY, CDR2 FYNNEI. The CDR3, as DNA: TGTGCCAGCAGGCGGGTACAAGAGACCCAGTACTTC. This gives the protein CASRRVQETQYF.

The V and J genes are TRBV15 and TRBJ1-3, with TRBD1 as a possible D gene (5 bases). V lost 3 bases to trimming and J lost 9 bases, with 15 bases between them. The CDR3 length is 14 residues. Germline assignment: CDR1 LNHNV and CDR2 YYDKDF (reference sequence). The CDR3 DNA follows: TGTGCCACCAGCAGCCCGGACACTCGCGGCACCATATATTTT. This translates into CATSSPDTRGTIYF.

The chain links TRBV25-1 to TRBJ2-7; 7 nucleotides align to TRBD1. The CDR3 sequence is 14 residues long. V shed 8 bases and J 3 bases; nucleotides not matched to a gene: 10. Germline values: CDR1 MGHDK, CDR2 SYGVNS. CDR3 bases: TGTGCCAGCCCCCCCCCGACAGGGATCTACGAGCAGTACTTC. This codes for CASPPPTGIYEQYF.

This rearrangement joins TRBV6-9 to TRBJ1-1, with D possibly being TRBD1 (5 bases). The CDR3 is made up of 14 amino acids. Germline CDR1 MNHGY, CDR2 SVAAGI. The V gene lost 6 bases and the J gene lost 1 base, with 12 bases spanning the gap. CDR3 coding DNA: TGTGCCAGCAGAACGGGACGCACGAACACTGAAGCTTTCTTT. Its protein product is CASRTGRTNTEAFF.

This sequence joins TRBV29-1 and TRBJ2-1; no definite D call. CDR3 length: 14 residues. V was cut by 7 bases and J by 6 bases, with 19 bases left in between. Germline V lookup: CDR1 SQVTM, CDR2 ANQGSEA. In DNA form, the CDR3 reads TGCAGCGCTGGGTCTTTCGGGTTTGGCAATGAGCAGTTCTTC. Residues: CSAGSFGFGNEQFF.

The gene calls are TRBV7-8 and TRBJ2-4, with D tentatively TRBD1 or TRBD2 (5 bases each). V dropped 1 base and J dropped 1 base, with 5 bases sitting between them. The CDR3 is 14 amino acids. The germline CDR1 and CDR2 sequences are SGHVS and FQNEAQ. DNA for the CDR3: TGTGCCAGCAGCTTAGGGGGGGCCAAAAACATTCAGTACTTC. Amino acid sequence: CASSLGGAKNIQYF.

The chain joins TRBV10-3 to TRBJ2-3; 7 nucleotides agree with TRBD1. The trim removed 6 bases at V and 7 bases at J, leaving 13 bases unmatched. This CDR3 has 15 residues. Germline lookup yields CDR1 ENHRY and CDR2 SYGVKD. In nucleotides, the CDR3 is TGTGCCATCAGCGAGGGCACAGGGGACATAAATACGCAGTATTTT. Translated, it gives CAISEGTGDINTQYF.

In this sample, this clone turned up once. The chain links TRBV2 to TRBJ2-7; no definite D call. Trimming took off 7 bases at V and 3 bases at J, with 13 bases between the two ends. This CDR3 is built from 13 residues. The germline CDR1 and CDR2 sequences are SNHLY and FYNNEI. The CDR3 bases are TGTGCCAGCACACAGACACCGGGCTACGAGCAGTACTTC. This gives the protein CASTQTPGYEQYF.

This chain uses TRBV9 with TRBJ2-3; D is possibly TRBD1 or TRBD2 (5 bases each). Trimming removed 0 bases from V and 0 bases from J, with 17 bases in between. The CDR3 totals 18 residues. Germline V gene data show CDR1 as SGDLS and CDR2 as YYNGEE. The CDR3 DNA follows: TGTGCCAGCAGCGTAGGGACGAGGGGAGACCTTAGCACAGATACGCAGTATTTT. Translating it yields CASSVGTRGDLSTDTQYF.